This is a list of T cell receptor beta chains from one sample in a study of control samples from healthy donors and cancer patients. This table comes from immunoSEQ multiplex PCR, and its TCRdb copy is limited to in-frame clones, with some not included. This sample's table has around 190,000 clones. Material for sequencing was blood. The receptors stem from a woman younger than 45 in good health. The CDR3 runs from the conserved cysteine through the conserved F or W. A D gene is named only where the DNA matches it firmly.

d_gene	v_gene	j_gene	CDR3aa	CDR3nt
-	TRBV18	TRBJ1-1	CASSPIAGNTEAFF	TGTGCCAGCTCACCAATAGCGGGAAACACTGAAGCTTTCTTT
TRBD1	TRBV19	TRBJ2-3	CASSSTGVTDTQYF	TGTGCCAGTAGTTCTACAGGGGTCACAGATACGCAGTATTTT
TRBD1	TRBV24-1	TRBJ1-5	CATSPGQGGQPQHF	TGTGCCACCTCACCCGGACAGGGAGGTCAGCCCCAGCATTTT
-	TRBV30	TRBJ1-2	CAWGQGYYGYTF	TGTGCCTGGGGGCAGGGCTACTATGGCTACACCTTC
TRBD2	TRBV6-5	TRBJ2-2	CASSLAGSTGELFF	TGTGCCAGCAGTCTAGCGGGGAGCACCGGGGAGCTGTTTTTT
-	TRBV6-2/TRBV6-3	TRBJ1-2	CASSYRIYGYTF	TGTGCCAGCAGTTACAGGATTTATGGCTACACCTTC
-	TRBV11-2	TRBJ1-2	CASSLDGELGYTF	TGTGCCAGCAGCTTAGATGGGGAACTCGGCTACACCTTC
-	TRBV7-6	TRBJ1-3	CASSLDVAGNTIYF	TGTGCCAGCAGCTTGGATGTGGCTGGAAACACCATATATTTT
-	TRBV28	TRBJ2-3	CASSFWGTNPDTQYF	TGTGCCAGCAGTTTTTGGGGGACAAACCCAGATACGCAGTATTTT
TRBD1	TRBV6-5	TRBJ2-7	CASSPGTGSYEQYF	TGTGCCAGCAGCCCCGGGACAGGGTCCTACGAGCAGTACTTC
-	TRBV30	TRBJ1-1	CALIPPGLKAFF	TGTGCCTTGATTCCCCCGGGACTAAAAGCTTTCTTT
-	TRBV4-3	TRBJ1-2	CASSQNIWYQGYTF	TGCGCCAGCAGCCAAAATATATGGTATCAAGGCTACACCTTC
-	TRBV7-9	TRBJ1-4	CASSLAGPEKLFF	TGTGCCAGCAGCTTAGCGGGGCCAGAAAAACTGTTTTTT
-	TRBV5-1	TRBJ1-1	CASSSDGWNTEAFF	TGCGCCAGCAGCTCCGACGGATGGAACACTGAAGCTTTCTTT
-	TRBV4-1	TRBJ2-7	CASSPLDPAVQYF	TGCGCCAGCAGCCCGCTAGACCCCGCCGTGCAGTACTTC
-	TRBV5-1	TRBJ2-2	CASSTRRGTGELFF	TGCGCCAGCAGCACCCGCCGCGGCACCGGGGAGCTGTTTTTT
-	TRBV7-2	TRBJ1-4	CASSLSGRGKEKLFF	TGTGCCAGCAGCTTATCAGGCAGGGGAAAGGAAAAACTGTTTTTT
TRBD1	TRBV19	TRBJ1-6	CASTMGNRGLSPLHF	TGTGCCAGTACCATGGGTAACAGGGGGCTTTCACCCCTCCACTTT
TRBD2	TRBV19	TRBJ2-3	CASSEILAGAGTQYF	TGTGCCAGTAGCGAGATACTAGCGGGGGCAGGAACGCAGTATTTT
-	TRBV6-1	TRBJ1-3	CASSGLRGDSGNTIYF	TGTGCCAGCAGTGGGCTCAGGGGAGACTCTGGAAACACCATATATTTT
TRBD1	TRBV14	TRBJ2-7	CASSRTGAYEQYF	TGTGCCAGCAGCCGGACAGGGGCATACGAGCAGTACTTC
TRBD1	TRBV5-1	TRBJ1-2	CASSRGQHPGYTF	TGCGCCAGCAGCAGGGGACAGCATCCCGGCTACACCTTC
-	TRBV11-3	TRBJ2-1	CASRATGSDEQFF	TGTGCCAGCAGGGCGACAGGTAGCGATGAGCAGTTCTTC
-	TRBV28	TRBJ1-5	CASSSGGHLSNQPQHF	TGTGCCAGCAGTTCTGGGGGGCACCTTAGCAATCAGCCCCAGCATTTT
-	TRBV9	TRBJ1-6	CASSQGHINSPLHF	TGTGCCAGCAGCCAGGGACACATTAATTCACCCCTCCACTTT
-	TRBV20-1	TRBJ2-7	CSAREVHEQYF	TGCAGTGCTAGAGAAGTCCACGAGCAGTACTTC